This T cell receptor (beta chain) was sequenced for a study of metastatic and nonmetastatic thyroid tumors. Study-level background: Repertoires of blood and of tissue (tumor or nodule) from malignant and benign thyroid patients were compared. Study outcomes and limitations: Versus benign nodules, malignant thyroid tumors reportedly had significantly higher TCR beta diversity, in blood and tumor.

Original methodology: What underpinned the distant-metastasis classifier for papillary thyroid cancer was the set of CDR3 differences across clinicopathological groups. Through MiXCR, TCRdb re-clonotyped the PCR reads. TCRdb's processing, not the study's, gives the V and J calls here. This sample has 14,000 to 15,000 clones, with roughly a fifth found just once. Germline V gives CDR1 DFQATT, CDR2 SNEGSKA (reference sequence). The CDR3 is made up of 12 amino acids. V was trimmed by 6 bases and J by 2 bases, leaving 8 bases between them. This clone was counted many times. Its antigen is still unknown. Every patient underwent thyroid surgery untreated.

The TCR sequence derives from a female donor with papillary thyroid cancer or a benign thyroid nodule (not recorded which). Some clones in this sample may be carry-over from other donors' samples. The genes are TRBV20-1 and TRBJ1-5; D remains ambiguous. The source material was blood. The CDR3 coding sequence is TGCAGTGCAATCAAGGGCAATCAGCCCCAGCATTTT. Protein sequence: CSAIKGNQPQHF.